This T cell receptor beta chain was recorded in a study of T cell responses to AZD1222 COVID-19 vaccine. General study results and limits: At 160-218 and 743-854, vaccine-associated CD4 TCRs were dominant, and they spanned spike.

Using immunoSEQ multiplex PCR, the repertoire was profiled, and TCRdb retains in-frame clones only, with some absent. The sample shows 250,000 to 300,000 clones, almost 95% of them seen only once. About this clone itself: Antigen: not known.

V shed 3 bases and J shed 6 bases, with 8 bases lying between them. Germline V gene lookup returns CDR1 LNHDA and CDR2 SQIVND (reference sequence). The CDR3 has 12 amino acids. The chain links TRBV19 to TRBJ1-1; D not resolved. This sequence originates from an adult who received the AZD1222 COVID-19 vaccine. This sample comprised peripheral blood, obtained 28 days after the second AZD1222 dose. The CDR3 DNA sequence: TGTGCCAGTAGTATTGGCCGGGCTGAAGCTTTCTTT. Encoded protein: CASSIGRAEAFF.